This T cell receptor (beta chain) was recovered during a study of cytomegalovirus exposure and HLA in healthy donors. Germline CDR1 is MNHNS and CDR2 is SASEGT. The CDR3 length is 14 residues. V was pared by 6 bases and J by 10 bases, with 8 bases of the junction left unmatched. With 60 Vbeta and 13 Jbeta primers, the PCR was carried out. Libraries were prepared by immunoSEQ multiplex PCR; TCRdb keeps only in-frame clonotypes and omits some of them. The top ten hold 2.9% of the sample, which has about 200,000 clones, roughly 80% seen once. The source is a man aged 25 to 40 in good health and CMV-seronegative. The chain uses TRBV6-1 and TRBJ1-6, with 8 nucleotides matching TRBD1. Specimen: PBMCs. The CDR3 DNA reads TGTGCCAGCAGCGGACCGGGACAGGTATCACCCCTCCACTTT. It yields the protein CASSGPGQVSPLHF.